This is a list of T cell receptor beta chains from one sample in a study of Graves' ophthalmopathy and Graves' hyperthyroidism. TCRdb fed the multiplex PCR reads into MiXCR, producing one record per CDR3 protein. This sample yields 660,000 or so distinct CDR3 sequences, of which 35% to 45% are seen a single time; roughly 3% belongs to the top ten. The specimen was peripheral blood. The receptors were sampled from an adult man with Graves' ophthalmopathy. The CDR3 runs from the conserved cysteine through the conserved F or W. D genes are given only for firm matches. Only part of the rows carry a size: once, few, many, or a class if the clone is expanded.

size: NA; V: TRBV6-5; D: NA; J: TRBJ1-6; CDR3: CASSDPPWAVTRSPLHF; DNA: TGTGCCAGCAGTGACCCGCCTTGGGCCGTAACGAGGTCACCCCTCCACTTT
size: NA; V: TRBV10-3; D: TRBD1; J: TRBJ1-5; CDR3: CAISRQGGSYEHF; DNA: TGTGCCATCAGCCGACAGGGGGGCTCCTACGAGCATTTT
size: NA; V: TRBV7-9; D: NA; J: TRBJ1-1; CDR3: CASSSRGRVWNTEAFF; DNA: TGTGCCAGCAGCTCCCGGGGGCGGGTCTGGAACACTGAAGCTTTCTTT
size: NA; V: TRBV19; D: TRBD1; J: TRBJ1-1; CDR3: CASRSHGDRGAAFF; DNA: TGTGCCAGTAGGTCCCATGGGGACAGGGGGGCAGCTTTCTTT
size: few; V: TRBV11-2; D: NA; J: TRBJ2-2; CDR3: CASSESRPNTGELFF; DNA: TGTGCCAGCAGTGAGTCCAGACCGAACACCGGGGAGCTGTTTTTT
size: NA; V: TRBV7-6; D: NA; J: TRBJ1-2; CDR3: CASSLMAGAGNTF; DNA: TGTGCCAGCAGCTTAATGGCAGGGGCTGGAAACACCTTC
size: many; V: TRBV7-2; D: NA; J: TRBJ1-1; CDR3: CASITYWNTEAFF; DNA: TGTGCCAGCATCACCTATTGGAACACTGAAGCTTTCTTT
size: NA; V: TRBV20-1; D: TRBD1; J: TRBJ1-6; CDR3: CSARETGGSPLHF; DNA: TGCAGTGCTAGAGAGACAGGGGGCTCACCCCTCCACTTT
size: NA; V: TRBV7-9; D: NA; J: TRBJ2-7; CDR3: CASTAASPYEQYF; DNA: TGTGCCAGCACAGCCGCTAGTCCCTACGAGCAGTACTTC
size: few; V: TRBV11-2; D: NA; J: TRBJ1-5; CDR3: CASSRGGQGQPQHF; DNA: TGTGCCAGCAGCCGGGGCGGGCAGGGGCAGCCCCAGCATTTT
size: NA; V: TRBV5-1; D: TRBD2; J: TRBJ2-7; CDR3: CASSLELARPYEQYF; DNA: TGCGCCAGCAGCTTGGAACTAGCGAGGCCCTACGAGCAGTACTTC
size: NA; V: TRBV12-3/TRBV12-4; D: NA; J: TRBJ1-2; CDR3: CAISEGRGPREGYTF; DNA: TGTGCCATCAGTGAGGGACGGGGACCACGGGAGGGCTACACCTTC
size: NA; V: TRBV7-9; D: NA; J: TRBJ2-2; CDR3: CASSQRGASGELFF; DNA: TGTGCCAGCAGCCAACGGGGGGCTAGCGGGGAGCTGTTTTTT
size: NA; V: TRBV12-3/TRBV12-4; D: NA; J: TRBJ2-2; CDR3: CASSWQVDTGELFF; DNA: TGTGCCAGCAGTTGGCAGGTAGACACCGGGGAGCTGTTTTTT
size: many; V: TRBV24-1; D: NA; J: TRBJ1-2; CDR3: CATSDSPRGGYTF; DNA: TGTGCCACCAGTGATTCTCCCAGAGGTGGCTACACCTTC
size: many; V: TRBV6-6; D: TRBD1; J: TRBJ2-7; CDR3: CASRRDGQGATAEF; DNA: TGTGCCAGCAGACGCGATGGACAGGGGGCGACCGCGGAGTTC
size: NA; V: TRBV20-1; D: NA; J: TRBJ1-6; CDR3: CSARRTSSYNSPLHF; DNA: TGCAGTGCTAGACGGACTAGCTCCTATAATTCACCCCTCCACTTT
size: NA; V: TRBV11-2; D: NA; J: TRBJ2-7; CDR3: CASSLGQGIYYEQYF; DNA: TGTGCCAGCAGCTTAGGTCAGGGGATCTACTACGAGCAGTACTTC
size: many; V: TRBV29-1; D: TRBD1; J: TRBJ2-7; CDR3: CSVEDRGGTGNEQYF; DNA: TGCAGCGTTGAAGATAGAGGGGGGACAGGTAACGAGCAGTACTTC
size: once; V: TRBV7-9; D: TRBD1; J: TRBJ1-1; CDR3: CASSFGTGFDEAFF; DNA: TGTGCCAGCAGCTTTGGGACAGGGTTTGATGAAGCTTTCTTT
size: many; V: TRBV7-9; D: NA; J: TRBJ2-5; CDR3: CASNQLRSTQETQYF; DNA: TGTGCCAGCAACCAGCTTCGGAGCACCCAAGAGACCCAGTACTTC
size: few; V: TRBV11-2; D: NA; J: TRBJ2-7; CDR3: CASSLDYRQVTYEQYF; DNA: TGTGCCAGCAGCTTAGATTATAGGCAGGTCACCTACGAGCAGTACTTC
size: NA; V: TRBV2; D: TRBD1; J: TRBJ1-5; CDR3: CASSQDRGLGYEHF; DNA: TGTGCCAGCAGCCAAGACAGGGGGCTAGGCTACGAGCATTTT
size: many; V: TRBV4-2; D: NA; J: TRBJ2-5; CDR3: CASSQDLYQTQYF; DNA: TGTGCCAGCAGCCAAGATCTTTACCAGACCCAGTACTTC
size: NA; V: TRBV20-1; D: NA; J: TRBJ2-6; CDR3: CSAREVGLNVLTF; DNA: TGCAGTGCTAGAGAAGTCGGGCTCAACGTCCTGACTTTC
size: NA; V: TRBV10-3; D: NA; J: TRBJ2-2; CDR3: CASRSRGTTGELFF; DNA: TGTGCCAGCAGATCGCGGGGCACCACCGGGGAGCTGTTTTTT
size: NA; V: TRBV10-3; D: NA; J: TRBJ2-5; CDR3: CAISEVVADNQETQYF; DNA: TGTGCCATCAGTGAGGTGGTAGCGGATAACCAAGAGACCCAGTACTTC
size: few; V: TRBV4-3; D: TRBD2; J: TRBJ2-7; CDR3: CASSQESGGHSEQYF; DNA: TGCGCCAGCAGCCAAGAAAGCGGGGGGCACAGCGAGCAGTACTTC
size: few; V: TRBV27; D: NA; J: TRBJ1-2; CDR3: CASSLSGGWYGYTF; DNA: TGTGCCAGCAGTTTATCTGGAGGGTGGTATGGCTACACCTTC
size: NA; V: TRBV15; D: NA; J: TRBJ2-2; CDR3: CATSREVAGELFF; DNA: TGTGCCACCAGCAGAGAGGTAGCGGGGGAGCTGTTTTTT
size: many; V: TRBV7-2; D: NA; J: TRBJ1-5; CDR3: CASSRAAQEGHQPQHF; DNA: TGTGCCAGCAGCCGAGCGGCCCAGGAGGGTCATCAGCCCCAGCATTTT
size: NA; V: TRBV25-1; D: NA; J: TRBJ2-7; CDR3: CAKGLDSYEQYF; DNA: TGTGCTAAGGGACTGGACTCCTACGAGCAGTACTTC
size: many; V: TRBV4-2; D: TRBD2; J: TRBJ2-7; CDR3: CASSQGWEGSEQYF; DNA: TGTGCCAGCAGCCAAGGGTGGGAGGGTAGCGAGCAGTACTTC
size: many; V: TRBV19; D: NA; J: TRBJ1-5; CDR3: CASSMGDIQPQHF; DNA: TGTGCCAGTAGTATGGGGGACATTCAGCCCCAGCATTTT
size: NA; V: TRBV29-1; D: NA; J: TRBJ1-1; CDR3: CRPGGPSTEAFF; DNA: TGCAGGCCGGGGGGCCCGAGTACTGAAGCTTTCTTT
size: NA; V: TRBV14; D: NA; J: TRBJ1-2; CDR3: CASSQALSGYGYTF; DNA: TGTGCCAGCAGCCAAGCCCTAAGTGGCTATGGCTACACCTTC
size: NA; V: TRBV29-1; D: TRBD2; J: TRBJ2-5; CDR3: CSSSGGYQETQYF; DNA: TGCAGCTCTAGCGGGGGGTACCAAGAGACCCAGTACTTC
size: many; V: TRBV2; D: TRBD1; J: TRBJ2-7; CDR3: CASKPRQGAGEQYF; DNA: TGTGCCAGCAAACCCCGACAGGGGGCTGGGGAGCAGTACTTC
size: NA; V: TRBV25-1; D: NA; J: TRBJ1-2; CDR3: CASSPPGAGFYGYTF; DNA: TGTGCCAGCTCACCCCCAGGGGCAGGTTTCTATGGCTACACCTTC
size: NA; V: TRBV4-2; D: TRBD1; J: TRBJ2-7; CDR3: CASSLQTGKYEQYF; DNA: TGTGCCAGCAGCCTTCAGACAGGGAAATACGAGCAGTACTTC
size: few; V: TRBV6-6; D: NA; J: TRBJ1-1; CDR3: CASSYGGLRNTEAFF; DNA: TGTGCCAGCAGTTACGGTGGACTAAGGAACACTGAAGCTTTCTTT
size: NA; V: TRBV20-1; D: NA; J: TRBJ2-6; CDR3: CRGSPDYGANVLTF; DNA: TGCAGGGGGAGCCCAGACTATGGGGCCAACGTCCTGACTTTC
size: many; V: TRBV13; D: NA; J: TRBJ1-2; CDR3: CASSNNPEVGYTF; DNA: TGTGCCAGCAGCAACAACCCCGAGGTTGGCTACACCTTC
size: NA; V: TRBV13; D: NA; J: TRBJ2-7; CDR3: CASSVGQRGLIGEQYF; DNA: TGTGCCAGCAGCGTAGGACAGCGGGGCCTCATAGGCGAGCAGTACTTC
size: many; V: TRBV6-5; D: NA; J: TRBJ1-1; CDR3: CASSPNGRNTEAFF; DNA: TGTGCCAGCAGTCCCAATGGGAGGAACACTGAAGCTTTCTTT
size: NA; V: TRBV7-9; D: NA; J: TRBJ1-4; CDR3: CASSLGFFEKLFF; DNA: TGTGCCAGCAGCTTAGGGTTTTTTGAAAAACTGTTTTTT
size: many; V: TRBV7-9; D: NA; J: TRBJ1-2; CDR3: CASSLSAEVINYGYTF; DNA: TGTGCCAGCAGCTTATCCGCCGAAGTAATAAACTATGGCTACACCTTC
size: NA; V: TRBV12-3/TRBV12-4; D: NA; J: TRBJ1-1; CDR3: CASSLHGARNTEAFF; DNA: TGTGCCAGCAGTTTACACGGGGCGAGAAACACTGAAGCTTTCTTT
size: NA; V: TRBV14; D: NA; J: TRBJ1-5; CDR3: CASSQAWTGETQHF; DNA: TGTGCCAGCAGCCAAGCCTGGACGGGGGAGACCCAGCATTTT
size: NA; V: TRBV11-1; D: TRBD2; J: TRBJ2-7; CDR3: CASSAATSLAPEQYF; DNA: TGTGCCAGCAGCGCAGCGACTAGCTTAGCTCCCGAGCAGTACTTC
size: NA; V: TRBV10-2; D: NA; J: TRBJ1-5; CDR3: CAAGRGGVSYEHF; DNA: TGCGCCGCCGGGCGTGGGGGGGTAAGTTACGAGCATTTT
size: many; V: TRBV29-1; D: TRBD1; J: TRBJ2-5; CDR3: CSVRQGRTETQYF; DNA: TGCAGCGTTCGACAGGGAAGGACAGAGACCCAGTACTTC
size: NA; V: TRBV10-3; D: NA; J: TRBJ2-3; CDR3: CASARSTDTQYF; DNA: TGTGCCAGCGCGAGAAGCACAGATACGCAGTATTTT
size: NA; V: TRBV15; D: NA; J: TRBJ2-6; CDR3: CATSGYRAGSGANVLTF; DNA: TGTGCCACCAGCGGTTACCGGGCGGGCTCTGGGGCCAACGTCCTGACTTTC
size: NA; V: TRBV5-1; D: TRBD2; J: TRBJ2-7; CDR3: CASSLPTSGGWDEQYF; DNA: TGCGCCAGCAGTCTCCCGACTAGCGGGGGTTGGGACGAGCAGTACTTC